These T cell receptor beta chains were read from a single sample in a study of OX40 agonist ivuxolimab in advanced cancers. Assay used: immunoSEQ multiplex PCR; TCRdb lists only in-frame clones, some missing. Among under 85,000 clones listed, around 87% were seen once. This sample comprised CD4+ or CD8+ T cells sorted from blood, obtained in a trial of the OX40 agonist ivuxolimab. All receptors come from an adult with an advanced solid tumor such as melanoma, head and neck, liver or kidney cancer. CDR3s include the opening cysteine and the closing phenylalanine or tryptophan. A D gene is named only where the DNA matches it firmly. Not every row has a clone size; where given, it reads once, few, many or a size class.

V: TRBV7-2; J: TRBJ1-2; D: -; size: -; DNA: TGTGCCAGCAGCTTAGGTGGTGGGAACTCTAACTATGGCTACACCTTC; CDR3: CASSLGGGNSNYGYTF
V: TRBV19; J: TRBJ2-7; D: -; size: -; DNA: TGTGCCAGTAGTATAGGTCCTGACGAGCAGTACTTC; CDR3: CASSIGPDEQYF
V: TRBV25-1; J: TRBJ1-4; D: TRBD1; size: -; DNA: TGTGCCAGCAGTTACGGACAGGGGGCGGGAAAACTGTTTTTT; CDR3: CASSYGQGAGKLFF
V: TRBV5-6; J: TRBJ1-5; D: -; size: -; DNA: TGTGCCAGCAGCTTGGGGGAGGGGAATCAGCCCCAGCATTTT; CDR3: CASSLGEGNQPQHF
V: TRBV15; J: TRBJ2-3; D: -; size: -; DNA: TGTGCCACCAGCAGAGATCCAGATACTAGCACAGATACGCAGTATTTT; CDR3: CATSRDPDTSTDTQYF
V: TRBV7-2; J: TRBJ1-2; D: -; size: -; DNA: TGTGCCAGCAGCCAAGTGGGGGGGCAGGGTGGCTACACCTTC; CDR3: CASSQVGGQGGYTF
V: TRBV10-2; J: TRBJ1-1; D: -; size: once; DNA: TGCGCCAGCAGCAGGGACATGAACACTGAAGCTTTCTTT; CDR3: CASSRDMNTEAFF
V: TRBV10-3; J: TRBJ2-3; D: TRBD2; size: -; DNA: TGTGCCATCAGCGCCGGACTAGCGGGGTCCTTGAGTCCAGATACGCAGTATTTT; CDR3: CAISAGLAGSLSPDTQYF
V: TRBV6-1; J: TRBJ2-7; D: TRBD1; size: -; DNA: TGTGCCAGCAGTGAAGGGCGGACAGGCTACGAGCAGTACTTC; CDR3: CASSEGRTGYEQYF
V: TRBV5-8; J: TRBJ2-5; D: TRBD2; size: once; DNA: TGTGCCAGCAGCTTGCCCCTAGCGGGATCGGAGACCCAGTACTTC; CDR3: CASSLPLAGSETQYF
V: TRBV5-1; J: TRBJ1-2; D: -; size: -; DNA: TGCGCCAGCAGCTTGCGGCTCAGCTATGGCTACACCTTC; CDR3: CASSLRLSYGYTF
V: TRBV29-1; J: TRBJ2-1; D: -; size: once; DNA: TGCAGCGTTGATAAGTCCTACAATGAGCAGTTCTTC; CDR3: CSVDKSYNEQFF
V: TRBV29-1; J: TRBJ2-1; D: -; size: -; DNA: TGCAGCGCCGGGAGAGGGGGGACTATTTTCTACAATGAGCAGTTCTTC; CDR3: CSAGRGGTIFYNEQFF
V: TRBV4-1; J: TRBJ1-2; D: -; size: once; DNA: TGCGCCAGCAGCCAAGATGGAACCTTTGGATTCACCTTC; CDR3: CASSQDGTFGFTF
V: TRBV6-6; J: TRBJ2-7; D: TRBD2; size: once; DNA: TGTGCCAGCAGTTACTCGTCGCTAGCGGACTACGAGCAGTACTTC; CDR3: CASSYSSLADYEQYF
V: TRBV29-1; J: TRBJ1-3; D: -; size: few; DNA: TGCAGCGCCGGGACCCAGGCTGGAAACACCATATATTTT; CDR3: CSAGTQAGNTIYF
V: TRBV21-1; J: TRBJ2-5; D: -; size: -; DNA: TGTGCCCGACAGAGGGACAGGGAGGGGACCCAGTACTTC; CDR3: CARQRDREGTQYF
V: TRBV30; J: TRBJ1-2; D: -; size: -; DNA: TGTGCCTGGTTTTTCGGGGGGATCGGCGGCTACACCTTC; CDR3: CAWFFGGIGGYTF
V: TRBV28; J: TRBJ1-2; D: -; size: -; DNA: TGTGCCAGCAGTTTAAACAATAACTATGGCTACACCTTC; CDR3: CASSLNNNYGYTF
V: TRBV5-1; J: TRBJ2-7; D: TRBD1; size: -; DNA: TGCGCCAGCCAAAGAGGGACAGAAACCTACGAGCAGTACTTC; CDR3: CASQRGTETYEQYF
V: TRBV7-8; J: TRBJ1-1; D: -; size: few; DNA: TGTGCCAGCAGCCCCGGTTTTACTGAAGCTTTCTTT; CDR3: CASSPGFTEAFF
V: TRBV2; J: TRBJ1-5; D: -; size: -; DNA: TGTGCCAGCAGGGGTCTTTCCACTGGGCAGCCCCAGCATTTT; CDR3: CASRGLSTGQPQHF
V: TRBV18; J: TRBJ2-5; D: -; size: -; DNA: TGTGCCAGCTCACCACAGGGACACCCTAAGAGTGAGACCCAGTACTTC; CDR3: CASSPQGHPKSETQYF
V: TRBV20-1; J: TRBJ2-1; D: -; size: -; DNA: TGCAGTGCTGGGCACAATGAGCAGTTCTTC; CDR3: CSAGHNEQFF
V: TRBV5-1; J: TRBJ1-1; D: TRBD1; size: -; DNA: TGCGCCAGCAGCCAGATGGGACAGGGAGGGACTGAAGCTTTCTTT; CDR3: CASSQMGQGGTEAFF
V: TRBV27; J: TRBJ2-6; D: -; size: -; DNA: TGTGCCAGCAGTTTGAGGCCCCGACCCTCTGGGGCCAACGTCCTGACTTTC; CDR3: CASSLRPRPSGANVLTF
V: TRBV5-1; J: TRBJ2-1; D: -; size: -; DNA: TGCGCCAGCAGCTTGGGGGACTCCAATGAGCAGTTCTTC; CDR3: CASSLGDSNEQFF
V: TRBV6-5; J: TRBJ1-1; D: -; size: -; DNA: TGTGCCAGCAGTTACTCACGGTTGACTGAAGCTTTCTTT; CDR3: CASSYSRLTEAFF
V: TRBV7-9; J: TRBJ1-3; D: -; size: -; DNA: TGTGCCAGCAGCTCCGGGGGACACTCTGGAAACACCATATATTTT; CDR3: CASSSGGHSGNTIYF
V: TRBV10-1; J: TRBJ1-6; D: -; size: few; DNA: TGCGCCAGCAGTGGGGGGGGTGGCTCACCCCTCCACTTT; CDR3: CASSGGGGSPLHF
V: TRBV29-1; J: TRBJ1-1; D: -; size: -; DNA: TGCAGCGTTGACCTAGGGCGCACTGAAGCTTTCTTT; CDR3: CSVDLGRTEAFF
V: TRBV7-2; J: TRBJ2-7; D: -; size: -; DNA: TGTGCCAGCAGCCTGGAGGTAGAGGCCTACGAGCAGTACTTC; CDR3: CASSLEVEAYEQYF
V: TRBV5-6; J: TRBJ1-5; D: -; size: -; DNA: TGTGCCAGCAGCTTGGCAGCGCGGGTAGGACAGCCCCAGCATTTT; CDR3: CASSLAARVGQPQHF
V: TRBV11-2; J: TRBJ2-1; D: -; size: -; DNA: TGTGCCAGCAGCTTGCGGGACCCGCGTCGAGAGCAGTTCTTC; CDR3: CASSLRDPRREQFF
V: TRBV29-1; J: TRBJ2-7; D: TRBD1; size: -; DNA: TGCAGCGTTGTACGACAGGGGGGTCGCTACGAGCAGTACTTC; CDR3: CSVVRQGGRYEQYF
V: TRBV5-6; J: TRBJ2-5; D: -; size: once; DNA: TGTGCCAGCAGCTTGGCCCCTAGCGCTACACGAATTCAAGAGACCCAGTACTTC; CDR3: CASSLAPSATRIQETQYF
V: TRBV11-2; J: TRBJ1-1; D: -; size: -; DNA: TGTGCCAGCAGCTTAGGTAAGGGGTTGAACACTGAAGCTTTCTTT; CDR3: CASSLGKGLNTEAFF
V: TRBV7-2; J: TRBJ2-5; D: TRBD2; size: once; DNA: TGTGCCAGCAGCTTAACTTTACTAGCGGGGGCCCCGGACTTC; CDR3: CASSLTLLAGAPDF
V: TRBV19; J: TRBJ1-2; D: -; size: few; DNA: TGTGCCAGTAGTATAAGGGGAGAGGGTGGCTACACCTTC; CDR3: CASSIRGEGGYTF
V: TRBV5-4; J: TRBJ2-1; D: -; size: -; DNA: TGTGCCAGCAGTCCGACATTGGGCTCCTACAATGAGCAGTTCTTC; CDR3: CASSPTLGSYNEQFF
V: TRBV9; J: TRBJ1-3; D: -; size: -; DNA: TGTGCCAGCAGCCCTCAAAGAGGGACTCTCTCTGGAAACACCATATATTTT; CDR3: CASSPQRGTLSGNTIYF